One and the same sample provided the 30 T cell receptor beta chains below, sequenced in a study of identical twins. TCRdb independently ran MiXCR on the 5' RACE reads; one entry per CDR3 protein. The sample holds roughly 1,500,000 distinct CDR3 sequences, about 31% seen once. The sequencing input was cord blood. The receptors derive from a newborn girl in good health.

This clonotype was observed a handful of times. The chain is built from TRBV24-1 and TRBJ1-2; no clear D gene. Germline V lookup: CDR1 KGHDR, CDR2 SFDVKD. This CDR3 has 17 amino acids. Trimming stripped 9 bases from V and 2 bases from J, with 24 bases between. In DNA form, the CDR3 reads TGTGCCACCGAGGGTCAAAGTTTAGACGGCGCAAACTATGGCTACACCTTC. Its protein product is CATEGQSLDGANYGYTF.

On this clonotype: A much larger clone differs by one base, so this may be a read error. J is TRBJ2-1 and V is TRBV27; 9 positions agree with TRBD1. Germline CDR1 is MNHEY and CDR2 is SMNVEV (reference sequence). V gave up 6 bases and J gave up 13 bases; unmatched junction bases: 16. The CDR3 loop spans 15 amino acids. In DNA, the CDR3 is TGTGCCAGCAGCCTCCAAGGGACAGGGTATGAGACCCAGTTCTTC. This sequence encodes CASSLQGTGYETQFF.

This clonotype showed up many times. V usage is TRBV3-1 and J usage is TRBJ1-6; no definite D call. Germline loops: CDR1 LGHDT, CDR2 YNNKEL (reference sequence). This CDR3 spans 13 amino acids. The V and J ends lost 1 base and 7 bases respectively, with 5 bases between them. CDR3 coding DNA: TGTGCCAGCAGCCAAGGATCAAATTCACCCCTCCACTTT. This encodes CASSQGSNSPLHF.

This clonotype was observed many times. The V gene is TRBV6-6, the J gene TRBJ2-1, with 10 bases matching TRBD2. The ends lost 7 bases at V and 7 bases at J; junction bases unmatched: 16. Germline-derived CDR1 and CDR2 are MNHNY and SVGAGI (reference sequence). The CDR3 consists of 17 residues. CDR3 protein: CASTRLAGDFGPNEQFF. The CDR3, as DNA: TGTGCCAGCACTCGCCTAGCGGGGGACTTTGGGCCTAATGAGCAGTTCTTC.

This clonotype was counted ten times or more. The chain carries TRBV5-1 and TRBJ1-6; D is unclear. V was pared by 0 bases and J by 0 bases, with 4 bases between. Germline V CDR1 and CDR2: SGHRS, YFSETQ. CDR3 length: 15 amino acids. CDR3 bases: TGCGCCAGCAGCTTGGAGAGCTCCTATAATTCACCCCTCCACTTT. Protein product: CASSLESSYNSPLHF.

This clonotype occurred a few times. DNA of the CDR3: TGCAGTGCTAGAGACCTCACAGGCAGGGATCGGGGTGAGCAGTACTTC. As protein: CSARDLTGRDRGEQYF. V and J are TRBV20-1 and TRBJ2-5; D could derive from TRBD1 or TRBD2 (5 bases each). This CDR3 has 16 residues. Germline CDR1 is DFQATT and CDR2 is SNEGSKA (reference sequence). The ends were cut back, 0 bases at V and 11 bases at J, with 25 bases in the middle.

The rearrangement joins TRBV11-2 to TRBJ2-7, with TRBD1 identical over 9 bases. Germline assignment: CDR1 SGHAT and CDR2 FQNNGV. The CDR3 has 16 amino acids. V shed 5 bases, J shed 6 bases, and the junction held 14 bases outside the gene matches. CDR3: CASSTRSGTGPIEQYF. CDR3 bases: TGTGCCAGCAGCACTCGGTCGGGGACAGGGCCCATCGAGCAGTACTTC.

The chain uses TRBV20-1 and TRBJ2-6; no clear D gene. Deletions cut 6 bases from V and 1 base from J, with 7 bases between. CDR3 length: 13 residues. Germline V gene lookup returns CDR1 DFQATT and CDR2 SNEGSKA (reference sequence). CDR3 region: CSALRSGANVLTF. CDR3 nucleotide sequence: TGCAGTGCCCTCCGATCTGGGGCCAACGTCCTGACTTTC.

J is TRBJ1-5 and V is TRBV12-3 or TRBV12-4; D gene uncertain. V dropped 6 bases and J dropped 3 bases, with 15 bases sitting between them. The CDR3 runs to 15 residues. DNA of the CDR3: TGTGCCAGCAGCTCCCGACCGTTTGACAATCAGCCCCAGCATTTT. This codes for CASSSRPFDNQPQHF.

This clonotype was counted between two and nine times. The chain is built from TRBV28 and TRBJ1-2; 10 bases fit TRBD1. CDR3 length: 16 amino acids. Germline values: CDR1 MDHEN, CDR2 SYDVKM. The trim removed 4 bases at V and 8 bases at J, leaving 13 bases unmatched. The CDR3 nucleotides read TGTGCCAGCAGTTCACTCAAGCGGGACAGGGGAGGGGGCTACACCTTC. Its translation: CASSSLKRDRGGGYTF.

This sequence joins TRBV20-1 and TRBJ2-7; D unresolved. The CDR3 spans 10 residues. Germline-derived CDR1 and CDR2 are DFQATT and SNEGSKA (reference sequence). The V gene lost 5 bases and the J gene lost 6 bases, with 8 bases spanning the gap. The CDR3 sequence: CSAPRSEQYF. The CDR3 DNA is TGCAGTGCTCCGCGGAGCGAGCAGTACTTC.

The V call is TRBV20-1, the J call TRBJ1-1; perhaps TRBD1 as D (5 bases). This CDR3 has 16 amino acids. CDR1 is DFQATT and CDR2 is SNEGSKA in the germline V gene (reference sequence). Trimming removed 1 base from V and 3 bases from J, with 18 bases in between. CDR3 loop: CSARALFGTPDTEAFF. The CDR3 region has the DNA TGCAGTGCTAGAGCTCTTTTCGGGACCCCAGACACTGAAGCTTTCTTT.

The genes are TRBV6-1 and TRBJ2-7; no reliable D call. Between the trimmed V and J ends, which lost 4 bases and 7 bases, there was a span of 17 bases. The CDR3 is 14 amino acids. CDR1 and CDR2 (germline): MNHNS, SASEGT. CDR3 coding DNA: TGTGCCAGCAGTGGACTCTTGAACTACAATGAGCAGTACTTC. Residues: CASSGLLNYNEQYF.

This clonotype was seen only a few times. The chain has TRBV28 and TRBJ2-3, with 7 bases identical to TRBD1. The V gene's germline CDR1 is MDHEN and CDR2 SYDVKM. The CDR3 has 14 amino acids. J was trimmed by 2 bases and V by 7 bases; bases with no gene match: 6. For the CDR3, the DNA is TGTGCCAGCAACGAACAGGGGTTCACAGATACGCAGTATTTT. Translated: CASNEQGFTDTQYF.

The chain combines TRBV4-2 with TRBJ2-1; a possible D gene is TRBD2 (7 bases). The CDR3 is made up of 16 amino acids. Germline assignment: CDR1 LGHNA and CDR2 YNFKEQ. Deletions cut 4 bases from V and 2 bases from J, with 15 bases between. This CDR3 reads CASSLKGGAAYNEQFF. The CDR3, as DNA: TGTGCCAGCAGCCTAAAAGGGGGGGCCGCCTACAATGAGCAGTTCTTC.

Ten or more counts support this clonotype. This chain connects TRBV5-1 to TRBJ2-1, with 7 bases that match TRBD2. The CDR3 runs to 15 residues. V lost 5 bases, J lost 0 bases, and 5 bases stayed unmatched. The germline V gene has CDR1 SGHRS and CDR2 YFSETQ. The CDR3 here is CASRRGGSSYNEQFF. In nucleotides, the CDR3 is TGCGCCAGCAGACGCGGGGGAAGCTCCTACAATGAGCAGTTCTTC.

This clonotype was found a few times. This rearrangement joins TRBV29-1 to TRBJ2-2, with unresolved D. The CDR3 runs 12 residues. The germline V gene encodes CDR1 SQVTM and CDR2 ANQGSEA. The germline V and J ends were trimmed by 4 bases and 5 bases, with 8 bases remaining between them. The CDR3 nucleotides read TGCAGCGTTGTGTGCCAAACCGGGGAGCTGTTTTTT. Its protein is CSVVCQTGELFF.

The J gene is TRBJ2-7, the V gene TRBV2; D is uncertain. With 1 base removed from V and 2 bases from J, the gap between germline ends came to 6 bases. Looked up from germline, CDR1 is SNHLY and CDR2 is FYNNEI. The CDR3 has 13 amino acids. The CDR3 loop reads CASSEVLPYEQYF. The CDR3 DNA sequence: TGTGCCAGCAGTGAAGTGCTTCCCTACGAGCAGTACTTC.

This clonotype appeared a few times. The CDR3 loop reads CASSALDREQFF. The CDR3 bases are TGTGCCAGCAGCGCCTTGGACAGGGAGCAGTTCTTC. V gene TRBV3-1 combines with J gene TRBJ2-1; 7 bases line up with TRBD1. The trim removed 5 bases at V and 10 bases at J, leaving 5 bases unmatched. The CDR3 is 12 amino acids. Germline loops: CDR1 LGHDT, CDR2 YNNKEL (reference sequence).

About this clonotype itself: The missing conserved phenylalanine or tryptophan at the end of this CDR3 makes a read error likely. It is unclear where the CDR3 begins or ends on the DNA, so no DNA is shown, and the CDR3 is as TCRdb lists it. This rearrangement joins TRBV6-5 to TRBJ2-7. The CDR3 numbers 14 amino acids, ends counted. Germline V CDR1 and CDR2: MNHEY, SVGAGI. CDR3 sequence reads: CASRLGTAPTSSTS.

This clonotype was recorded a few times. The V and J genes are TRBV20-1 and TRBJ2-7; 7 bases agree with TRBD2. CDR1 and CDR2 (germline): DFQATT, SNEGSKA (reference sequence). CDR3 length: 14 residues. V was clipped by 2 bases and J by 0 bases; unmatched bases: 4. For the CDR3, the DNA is TGCAGTGCTAGATACAGCGGGGTCTCCTACGAGCAGTACTTC. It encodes CSARYSGVSYEQYF.

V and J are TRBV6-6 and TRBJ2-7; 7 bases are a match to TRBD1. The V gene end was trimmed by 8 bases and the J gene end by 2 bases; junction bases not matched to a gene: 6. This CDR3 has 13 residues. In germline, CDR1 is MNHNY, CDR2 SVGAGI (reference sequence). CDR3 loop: CASGVTGAYEQYF. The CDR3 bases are TGTGCCAGCGGTGTAACAGGGGCCTACGAGCAGTACTTC.

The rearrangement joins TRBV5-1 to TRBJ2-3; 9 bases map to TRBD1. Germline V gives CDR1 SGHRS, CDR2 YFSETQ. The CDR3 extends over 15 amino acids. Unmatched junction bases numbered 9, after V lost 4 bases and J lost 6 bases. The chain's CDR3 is CASSPTGTGPDTQYF. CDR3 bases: TGCGCCAGCAGCCCAACCGGGACAGGGCCCGATACGCAGTATTTT.

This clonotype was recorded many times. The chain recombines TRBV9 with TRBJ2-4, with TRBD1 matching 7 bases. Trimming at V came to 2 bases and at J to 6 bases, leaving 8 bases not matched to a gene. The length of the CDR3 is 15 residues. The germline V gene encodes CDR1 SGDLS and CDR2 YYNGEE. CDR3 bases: TGTGCCAGCAGCGTGGGGCTGGGGACAGCAAACATTCAGTACTTC. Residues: CASSVGLGTANIQYF.

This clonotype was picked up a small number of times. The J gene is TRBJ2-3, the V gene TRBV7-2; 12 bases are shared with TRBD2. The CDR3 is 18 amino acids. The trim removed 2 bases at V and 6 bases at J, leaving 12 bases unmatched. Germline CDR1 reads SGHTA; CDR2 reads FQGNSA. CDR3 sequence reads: CASSLKAVTSGGWDTQYF. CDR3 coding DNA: TGTGCCAGCAGCTTAAAAGCCGTTACTAGCGGGGGGTGGGATACGCAGTATTTT.

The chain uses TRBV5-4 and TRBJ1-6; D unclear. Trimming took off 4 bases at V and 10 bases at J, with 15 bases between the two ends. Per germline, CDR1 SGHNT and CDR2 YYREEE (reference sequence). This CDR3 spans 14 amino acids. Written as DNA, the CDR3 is TGTGCCAGCAGCCCGACCGACGAGGGATCACCCCTCCACTTT. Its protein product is CASSPTDEGSPLHF.

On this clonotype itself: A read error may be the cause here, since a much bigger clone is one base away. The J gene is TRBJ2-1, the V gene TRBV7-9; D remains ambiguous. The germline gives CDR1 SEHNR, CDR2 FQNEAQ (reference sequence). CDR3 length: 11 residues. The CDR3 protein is CSSSRLDEQFF. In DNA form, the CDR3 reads TGTTCCAGCAGCCGGCTCGATGAGCAGTTCTTC.

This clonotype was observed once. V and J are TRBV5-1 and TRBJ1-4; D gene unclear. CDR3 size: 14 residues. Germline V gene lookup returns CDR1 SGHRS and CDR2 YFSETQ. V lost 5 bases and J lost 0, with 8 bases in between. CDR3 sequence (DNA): TGCGCCAGCAGGGCGTCGGCAACTAATGAAAAACTGTTTTTT. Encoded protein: CASRASATNEKLFF. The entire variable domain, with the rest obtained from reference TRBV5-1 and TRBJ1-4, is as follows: KAGVTQTPRYLIKTRGQQVTLSCSPISGHRSVSWYQQTPGQGLQFLFEYFSETQRNKGNFPGRFSGRQFSNSRSEMNVSTLELGDSALYLCASRASATNEKLFFGSGTQLSVL.

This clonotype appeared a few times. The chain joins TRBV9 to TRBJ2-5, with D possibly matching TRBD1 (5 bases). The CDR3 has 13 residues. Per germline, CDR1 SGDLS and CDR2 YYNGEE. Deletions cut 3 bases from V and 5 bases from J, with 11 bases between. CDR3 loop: CASSAQGLETQYF. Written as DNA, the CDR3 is TGTGCCAGCAGCGCCCAGGGTCTTGAGACCCAGTACTTC.

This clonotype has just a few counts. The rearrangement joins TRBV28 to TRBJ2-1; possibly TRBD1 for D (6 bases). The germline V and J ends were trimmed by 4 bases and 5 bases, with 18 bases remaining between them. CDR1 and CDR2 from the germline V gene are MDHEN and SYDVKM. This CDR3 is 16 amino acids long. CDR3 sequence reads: CASSSFTGTFDNEQFF. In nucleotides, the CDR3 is TGTGCCAGCAGTTCGTTTACCGGGACATTCGACAATGAGCAGTTCTTC.